What follows are 19 T cell receptor beta chains derived from one specimen sequenced in a study of OX40 agonist ivuxolimab in advanced cancers. Clones were sequenced by immunoSEQ multiplex PCR, and TCRdb holds only the in-frame ones, with some missing. The top ten clones hold about 1.8% of a sample with 77,000 or so clones, about 90% of them seen once. The source material was CD4+ or CD8+ T cells sorted from blood, sampled in a trial of the OX40 agonist ivuxolimab. The receptor set was obtained from an adult with an advanced solid tumor such as melanoma, head and neck, liver or kidney cancer.

The V gene is TRBV6-1, the J gene TRBJ1-1; possibly TRBD1 for D (5 bases). The CDR3 runs to 15 residues. Germline values: CDR1 MNHNS, CDR2 SASEGT. Trimming took off 5 bases at V and 0 bases at J, with 13 bases between the two ends. The CDR3 is CASSQGSAMNTEAFF. CDR3 DNA: TGTGCCAGCAGTCAGGGCAGTGCTATGAACACTGAAGCTTTCTTT.

The chain joins TRBV7-6 to TRBJ1-2; 11 nucleotides match TRBD1. The CDR3 has 16 residues. Trimming took 5 bases from V and 4 from J; bases not matched to a gene: 9. Germline V gene data show CDR1 as SGHVS and CDR2 as FNYEAQ. In DNA, the CDR3 is TGTGCCAGCAGCCTCGAGAGGACAGGGGGCCTCTATGGCTACACCTTC. It specifies CASSLERTGGLYGYTF. Variable domain in full (rest from reference TRBV7-6 and TRBJ1-2): GAGVSQSPRYKVTKRGQDVALRCDPISGHVSLYWYRQALGQGPEFLTYFNYEAQQDKSGLPNDRFSAERPEGSISTLTIQRTEQRDSAMYRCASSLERTGGLYGYTFGSGTRLTVV.

This chain joins TRBV2 and TRBJ2-2; D might be TRBD2 (5 bases). CDR3 length: 17 residues. V was pared by 4 bases and J by 5 bases, with 20 bases between. Germline CDR1 is SNHLY and CDR2 is FYNNEI. In nucleotides, the CDR3 is TGTGCCAGCAGTGGGACTTATTGGAACAGAGGGACCGGGGAGCTGTTTTTT. It encodes CASSGTYWNRGTGELFF.

The chain joins TRBV19 to TRBJ2-1; 7 bases map to TRBD1. The length of the CDR3 is 13 residues. V shed 6 bases, J shed 8 bases, and the junction held 7 bases outside the gene matches. Germline lookup yields CDR1 LNHDA and CDR2 SQIVND (reference sequence). Here the CDR3 DNA reads TGTGCCAGTAGAAGAGGACAGGTCGATGAGCAGTTCTTC. It is translated as CASRRGQVDEQFF. The full variable domain, in which reference TRBV19 and TRBJ2-1 provide the parts outside the CDR3, is DGGITQSPKYLFRKEGQNVTLSCEQNLNHDAMYWYRQDPGQGLRLIYYSQIVNDFQKGDIAEGYSVSREKKESFPLTVTSAQKNPTAFYLCASRRGQVDEQFFGPGTRLTVL.

This clone was counted once. CDR3 amino acids: CASSTLVGANEKLFF. The CDR3 DNA is TGTGCCAGCAGTACGCTCGTGGGGGCTAATGAAAAACTGTTTTTT. The rearrangement uses TRBV6-6 and TRBJ1-4; the D gene is possibly TRBD1 (5 bases). The V gene's germline CDR1 is MNHNY and CDR2 SVGAGI (reference sequence). This CDR3 region has 15 residues. V shed 5 bases and J shed 3 bases, with 13 bases lying between them.

The table lists this clone with a count of one. The V and J genes are TRBV5-1 and TRBJ2-3, with 13 positions matching TRBD2. CDR1 SGHRS and CDR2 YFSETQ come from the germline V gene. V shed 3 bases, J shed 3 bases, and the junction held 7 bases outside the gene matches. This CDR3 has 17 amino acids. The DNA for the CDR3 is TGCGCCAGCAGCTGGGGGATGACTAGCGGGAGGACAGATACGCAGTATTTT. Residues: CASSWGMTSGRTDTQYF.

The CDR3 loop is CASSFPDRLNTEAFF. In DNA, the CDR3 is TGCGCCAGCAGCTTCCCGGACAGATTGAACACTGAAGCTTTCTTT. The chain recombines TRBV5-1 with TRBJ1-1; tentative D call: TRBD1 (6 bases). The CDR3 runs 15 residues. Per germline, CDR1 SGHRS and CDR2 YFSETQ. The V gene lost 2 bases and the J gene lost 0 bases, with 11 bases spanning the gap.

The rearrangement joins TRBV18 to TRBJ2-1; a possible D gene is TRBD2 (6 bases). Per the germline V gene, CDR1 is KGHSH and CDR2 is LQKENI. The ends were cut back, 0 bases at V and 12 bases at J, with 9 bases in the middle. This CDR3 region has 12 residues. The CDR3 spells CASSPPGTSQFF. As DNA, the CDR3 is TGTGCCAGCTCACCACCCGGGACTTCGCAGTTCTTC.

The chain couples TRBV6-6 to TRBJ1-2, with D hard to call. Germline CDR1 and CDR2: MNHNY and SVGAGI (reference sequence). This CDR3 is built from 11 residues. Trimming took 0 bases from V and 13 from J, leaving 9 bases between them. The CDR3 DNA reads as TGTGCCAGCAGTTACTCGAATCTGGTCACCTTC. Translated: CASSYSNLVTF.

This clone was observed a single time. V gene TRBV9 combines with J gene TRBJ2-7; D unclear. Germline loops: CDR1 SGDLS, CDR2 YYNGEE. Trimming left V 0 bases short and J 6 bases short, with 13 bases between. The CDR3 contains 14 residues. The DNA for the CDR3 is TGTGCCAGCAGCGTAGACGCAGGCCTGGGCGAGCAGTACTTC. Protein: CASSVDAGLGEQYF. Combining the CDR3 with reference TRBV9 and TRBJ2-7 gives the whole variable domain DSGVTQTPKHLITATGQRVTLRCSPRSGDLSVYWYQQSLDQGLQFLIQYYNGEERAKGNILERFSAQQFPDLHSELNLSSLELGDSALYFCASSVDAGLGEQYFGPGTRLTVT.

The chain combines TRBV16 with TRBJ1-6; D gene ambiguous. Per the germline V gene, CDR1 is KGHSY and CDR2 is FQNENV. Trimming left V 4 bases short and J 7 bases short, with 8 bases between. The CDR3 extends over 13 amino acids. Here the CDR3 DNA reads TGTGCCAGCAGCCCCACCAGAAATTCACCCCTCCACTTT. Protein: CASSPTRNSPLHF.

This rearrangement joins TRBV7-2 to TRBJ1-1, with D possibly being TRBD1 (5 bases). The germline CDR1 and CDR2 sequences are SGHTA and FQGNSA. Trimming cost V 5 bases and J 4 bases, with 17 bases left between them. The CDR3 covers 15 residues. The CDR3 DNA reads as TGTGCCAGCAGCCCCGGGGTGGGGGTAGGCACTGAAGCTTTCTTT. The encoded protein is CASSPGVGVGTEAFF. Full variable domain (remainder filled in from reference TRBV7-2 and TRBJ1-1): GAGVSQSPSNKVTEKGKDVELRCDPISGHTALYWYRQSLGQGLEFLIYFQGNSAPDKSGLPSDRFSAERTGGSVSTLTIQRTQQEDSAVYLCASSPGVGVGTEAFFGQGTRLTVV.

This clone came up once. The chain employs TRBV11-3 and TRBJ2-3, with 7 bases lining up with TRBD2. This CDR3 contains 13 residues. The germline gives CDR1 SGHNT, CDR2 YENEEA. V gave up 8 bases and J gave up 3 bases; unmatched junction bases: 5. CDR3: CASGRVATDTQYF. As DNA, the CDR3 is TGTGCCAGCGGGAGGGTGGCAACAGATACGCAGTATTTT.

J is TRBJ2-3 and V is TRBV10-2; 9 bases are a match to TRBD2. With V trimmed by 10 bases and J by 2 bases, 7 bases remained unmatched. CDR1 and CDR2 from the germline V gene are WSHSY and SAAADI. The CDR3 sequence is 14 residues long. The CDR3 sequence is CATLRLAATDTQYF. For the CDR3, the DNA is TGCGCCACCCTACGACTAGCGGCCACAGATACGCAGTATTTT.

J is TRBJ1-1 and V is TRBV5-4; possible D gene TRBD1, 6 bases. Trimming cost V 2 bases and J 4 bases, with 12 bases left between them. Germline V CDR1 and CDR2: SGHNT, YYREEE (reference sequence). The CDR3 extends over 14 amino acids. The CDR3 nucleotides read TGTGCCAGCAGCTTCGGGGGCGCCTTCACTGAAGCTTTCTTT. Its protein product is CASSFGGAFTEAFF.

The V call is TRBV5-4, the J call TRBJ1-3; D remains ambiguous. Trimming shortened V by 0 bases and J by 4 bases, and 5 bases separated the two germline ends. The germline V gene has CDR1 SGHNT and CDR2 YYREEE (reference sequence). The CDR3 is 13 residues long. Here the CDR3 reads CASSLETGNTIYF. The CDR3 DNA reads TGTGCCAGCAGCTTGGAGACAGGAAACACCATATATTTT.

The V and J genes are TRBV7-2 and TRBJ1-1; D not certain. The CDR3 has 13 residues. Per germline, CDR1 SGHTA and CDR2 FQGNSA. Trimming stripped 5 bases from V and 2 bases from J, with 9 bases between. CDR3 nucleotides: TGTGCCAGCAGCGTCAATTTAAACACTGAAGCTTTCTTT. Its translation: CASSVNLNTEAFF.

This chain uses TRBV5-1 with TRBJ1-1; no definite D call. The CDR3 runs to 13 residues. CDR1 is SGHRS, CDR2 YFSETQ, per germline. V lost 0 bases and J 3 bases, leaving 6 bases between the germline ends. In DNA form, the CDR3 reads TGCGCCAGCAGCTTGGCCAAGGACACTGAAGCTTTCTTT. The encoded protein is CASSLAKDTEAFF. The variable domain in full, with the rest retrieved from reference TRBV5-1 and TRBJ1-1, is KAGVTQTPRYLIKTRGQQVTLSCSPISGHRSVSWYQQTPGQGLQFLFEYFSETQRNKGNFPGRFSGRQFSNSRSEMNVSTLELGDSALYLCASSLAKDTEAFFGQGTRLTVV.

The rearrangement uses TRBV18 and TRBJ1-6, with D perhaps matching TRBD1 (6 bases). This CDR3 contains 15 residues. CDR1 is KGHSH, CDR2 LQKENI, per germline. Trimming left V 2 bases short and J 5 bases short, with 10 bases between. The CDR3 nucleotides read TGTGCCAGCTCACCAATCCGGGACAATAATTCACCCCTCCACTTT. Amino acids: CASSPIRDNNSPLHF.